The T cell receptor (beta chain) described here comes from a study of T cells in Graves' hyperthyroidism and ophthalmopathy. This clonotype was recorded only once. As yet, its antigen is unknown. The CDR3 length is 13 residues. Germline CDR1 and CDR2: SGHDT and YYEEEE. V lost 4 bases and J 6 bases, leaving 14 bases between the germline ends. Broader study findings: Within blood appeared most thyroid clonotypes that had expanded above 0.001. Model output signaled ophthalmopathy a median around 6.9 months ahead of onset.

Researchers amplified the TCR beta CDR3 regions from RNA transcripts. With the HTBI primer set, the TCR CDR3 went through a first round of RT-PCR. TCRdb redid the calling of the multiplex PCR reads with MiXCR, one entry per CDR3 protein. The sample has 480,000 or so distinct CDR3 sequences, about 45% seen once. The TCR originated in an adult woman with Graves' disease, either hyperthyroidism or ophthalmopathy (not recorded which). Material for sequencing was peripheral blood or thyroid tissue (not recorded which). The chain recombines TRBV5-6 with TRBJ2-7, with D perhaps TRBD2 (6 bases). CDR3 protein: CASSDGGFGEQYF. The CDR3 DNA reads as TGTGCCAGCAGCGACGGAGGGTTTGGCGAGCAGTACTTC.